This T cell receptor beta chain was sequenced during a study of T-cell memory formation after mild COVID-19. TCRdb passed the 5' RACE reads through MiXCR, listing each CDR3 protein once. The profile shows 470,000 or so distinct CDR3 sequences, about 20% of them singletons. Study outcomes and limitations: Shrinking CD4+ clones were chiefly CM and EM; CD8+ ones were chiefly EMRA.

V lost 3 bases, J lost 3 bases, and 5 bases stayed unmatched. Germline V gene data show CDR1 as SGDLS and CDR2 as YYNGEE. The CDR3 sequence is 15 residues long. As to this clonotype: Its cognate antigen is unknown.

V and J are TRBV9 and TRBJ2-7, with TRBD2 matching over 11 bases. What was sequenced was PBMCs or a T cell subset sorted from them (not recorded which). This receptor was taken from an adult woman who had mild COVID-19 (a few samples of this study predate the infection). Cell type and time point are not known. The CDR3 region has the DNA TGTGCCAGCAGCGCCACTAGCGGGGGAAACTACGAGCAGTACTTC. Amino acids: CASSATSGGNYEQYF. Drawing the rest from reference TRBV9 and TRBJ2-7, the complete variable domain is DSGVTQTPKHLITATGQRVTLRCSPRSGDLSVYWYQQSLDQGLQFLIQYYNGEERAKGNILERFSAQQFPDLHSELNLSSLELGDSALYFCASSATSGGNYEQYFGPGTRLTVT.